One sample yielded the 23 T cell receptor beta chains listed below, sequenced in a study of shared clonotypes between healthy human individuals. TCRdb's copy holds only in-frame clones and misses some; the assay was immunoSEQ multiplex PCR. Here the sample spans 520,000 or so clones, 79% being singletons. The sequenced sample was PBMCs. The receptors originated from a woman aged 35 to 49 in good health. Some clones in this sample may be carry-over from other donors' samples.

The rearrangement links TRBV5-1 to TRBJ2-7; 13 nucleotides agree with TRBD2. Germline CDR1 is SGHRS and CDR2 is YFSETQ. The CDR3 has 18 residues. Trimming cost V 0 bases and J 4 bases; bases outside gene matches: 10. CDR3 loop: CASSLVGTSGTTRYEQYF. CDR3 in DNA: TGCGCCAGCAGCTTGGTAGGGACTAGCGGGACCACTAGGTACGAGCAGTACTTC.

This chain links TRBV9 with TRBJ2-3, with TRBD2 matching over 13 bases. The CDR3 runs to 16 residues. V was clipped by 4 bases and J by 4 bases; unmatched bases: 6. From germline, CDR1 is SGDLS and CDR2 YYNGEE. CDR3 DNA sequence: TGTGCCAGCAGCCCTACTAGCGGGAGGGGTCCAGATACGCAGTATTTT. Protein sequence: CASSPTSGRGPDTQYF.

The V gene is TRBV28, the J gene TRBJ1-2; D ambiguous. The V end lost 3 bases, the J end lost 0 bases, and 8 bases lay between the germline ends. CDR1 MDHEN and CDR2 SYDVKM come from the germline V gene. The CDR3 is 14 amino acids. CDR3 nucleotides: TGTGCCAGCAGTTTCCCCGGTTCTAACTATGGCTACACCTTC. This gives the protein CASSFPGSNYGYTF.

This clone was seen repeatedly, ten times or more. The chain has TRBV19 and TRBJ2-1; D is unclear. There are 11 residues in the CDR3. The germline V and J ends were trimmed by 9 bases and 4 bases, with 7 bases remaining between them. The V gene's germline CDR1 is LNHDA and CDR2 SQIVND (reference sequence). The CDR3 DNA reads TGTGCCAGCACCCAATACAATGAGCAGTTCTTC. This translates into CASTQYNEQFF. Full variable domain (remainder filled in from reference TRBV19 and TRBJ2-1): DGGITQSPKYLFRKEGQNVTLSCEQNLNHDAMYWYRQDPGQGLRLIYYSQIVNDFQKGDIAEGYSVSREKKESFPLTVTSAQKNPTAFYLCASTQYNEQFFGPGTRLTVL.

The chain is built from TRBV28 and TRBJ1-1; TRBD1 agrees at 7 bases. V trimming: 6 bases; J trimming: 3 bases; junction bases outside the gene matches: 1. The CDR3 is 12 residues long. Germline values: CDR1 MDHEN, CDR2 SYDVKM. CDR3 protein: CASRQGDTEAFF. In DNA, the CDR3 is TGTGCCAGCAGGCAGGGGGACACTGAAGCTTTCTTT.

V and J are TRBV7-8 and TRBJ1-5; 8 nucleotides agree with TRBD1. J was trimmed by 0 bases and V by 3 bases; bases with no gene match: 7. From germline, CDR1 is SGHVS and CDR2 FQNEAQ. The CDR3 runs 17 residues. This CDR3 is CASSLVRGRNSNQPQHF. In DNA form, the CDR3 reads TGTGCCAGCAGCTTGGTCAGGGGGCGCAATAGCAATCAGCCCCAGCATTTT.

This chain links TRBV4-3 with TRBJ2-1; 11 bases match TRBD2. J gave up 6 bases and V 1 base, and 8 bases lay outside the gene matches. Per the germline V gene, CDR1 is LGHNA and CDR2 is YSLEER. CDR3 size: 17 residues. CDR3: CASSQGLAGGRGNEQFF. The CDR3 DNA reads as TGCGCCAGCAGCCAAGGGCTAGCGGGAGGAAGGGGCAATGAGCAGTTCTTC.

The CDR3 loop is CASKSGVAKNIQYF. For the CDR3, the DNA is TGCGCCAGCAAGTCCGGGGTAGCCAAAAACATTCAGTACTTC. The chain carries TRBV10-1 and TRBJ2-4, with D possibly being TRBD2 (5 bases). The CDR3 is 14 amino acids. The germline V gene encodes CDR1 WNHNN and CDR2 SYGVQD (reference sequence). V dropped 7 bases and J dropped 0 bases, with 10 bases sitting between them.

This clone was seen only once. Other DNA variants within this sample encode the same CDR3. J is TRBJ2-5 and V is TRBV2; D unclear. The length of the CDR3 is 12 residues. Between the trimmed V and J ends, which lost 0 bases and 5 bases, there was a span of 4 bases. Germline V gives CDR1 SNHLY, CDR2 FYNNEI. The CDR3 coding sequence is TGTGCCAGCAGTGAAGCCGGGGAGACCCAGTACTTC. Protein product: CASSEAGETQYF.

This chain uses TRBV7-9 with TRBJ2-1; weak D call: TRBD2 (6 bases). Looked up from germline, CDR1 is SEHNR and CDR2 is FQNEAQ (reference sequence). The CDR3 totals 15 residues. Trimming took off 5 bases at V and 7 bases at J, with 18 bases between the two ends. Here the CDR3 reads CASSPLGGNGNEQFF. CDR3 DNA: TGTGCCAGCAGCCCCCTCGGGGGTAATGGAAATGAGCAGTTCTTC.

J is TRBJ2-2 and V is TRBV7-8, with D maybe TRBD2 (6 bases). V was clipped by 3 bases and J by 5 bases, with 22 bases between them. From germline, CDR1 is SGHVS and CDR2 FQNEAQ. This CDR3 is built from 18 residues. DNA of the CDR3: TGTGCCAGCAGCTTGGGAAGACGCGGGAATCGGAGGACCGGGGAGCTGTTTTTT. Encoded protein: CASSLGRRGNRRTGELFF.

This sequence joins TRBV18 and TRBJ2-7, with 9 bases aligning to TRBD2. The CDR3 length is 15 residues. With V trimmed by 2 bases and J by 6 bases, 8 bases remained unmatched. Per the germline V gene, CDR1 is KGHSH and CDR2 is LQKENI. The CDR3 bases are TGTGCCAGCTCACCAAGGTCTAGCGGGATAAGCGAGCAGTACTTC. It encodes CASSPRSSGISEQYF.

J is TRBJ2-3 and V is TRBV5-1; D ambiguous. The CDR3 covers 16 residues. The germline V gene encodes CDR1 SGHRS and CDR2 YFSETQ. V was clipped by 4 bases and J by 2 bases, with 17 bases between them. CDR3 coding DNA: TGCGCCAGCAGCCTTCGCTTAGGCGGAGACACAGATACGCAGTATTTT. Its protein product is CASSLRLGGDTDTQYF. The full variable domain, completed using reference TRBV5-1 and TRBJ2-3, is KAGVTQTPRYLIKTRGQQVTLSCSPISGHRSVSWYQQTPGQGLQFLFEYFSETQRNKGNFPGRFSGRQFSNSRSEMNVSTLELGDSALYLCASSLRLGGDTDTQYFGPGTRLTVL.

This clone is labeled as medium-sized. The same CDR3 also results from other DNA sequences found in this sample. The rearrangement links TRBV6-1 to TRBJ2-7; TRBD1 matches at 7 bases. This CDR3 is 15 amino acids long. The junction had 11 bases not matched to a gene; V was cut back by 4 bases and J by 5 bases. Germline loops: CDR1 MNHNS, CDR2 SASEGT. The CDR3 region has the DNA TGTGCCAGCAGTGTCACAGGGGAAGGACCTAACGAGCAGTACTTC. Its protein is CASSVTGEGPNEQYF.

This clone was picked up a small number of times. The rearrangement uses TRBV11-2 and TRBJ2-7; D is unresolved. This CDR3 spans 16 amino acids. The ends were cut back, 0 bases at V and 1 base at J, with 13 bases in the middle. Germline V lookup: CDR1 SGHAT, CDR2 FQNNGV. DNA of the CDR3: TGTGCCAGCAGCTTAGACCCTGACATCTCATCCTACGAGCAGTACTTC. As protein: CASSLDPDISSYEQYF.

The V call is TRBV9, the J call TRBJ2-7, with TRBD2 matching over 11 bases. The ends lost 3 bases at V and 2 bases at J; junction bases unmatched: 4. The CDR3 runs 15 residues. Looked up from germline, CDR1 is SGDLS and CDR2 is YYNGEE. In DNA form, the CDR3 reads TGTGCCAGCAGCGCGGGACTAGCGGCACCCTACGAGCAGTACTTC. This codes for CASSAGLAAPYEQYF.

The rearrangement uses TRBV7-9 and TRBJ1-1; D possibly corresponds to TRBD1 (5 bases). The CDR3 is 13 residues long. Per germline, CDR1 SEHNR and CDR2 FQNEAQ (reference sequence). V lost 7 bases, J lost 4 bases, and 13 bases lay in between. The CDR3 here is CASISGRFTEAFF. The CDR3 bases are TGTGCCAGCATCTCGGGACGGTTCACTGAAGCTTTCTTT.

The V and J genes are TRBV5-4 and TRBJ2-1, with 8 bases matching TRBD2. The germline gives CDR1 SGHNT, CDR2 YYREEE (reference sequence). The trim removed 4 bases at V and 0 bases at J, leaving 12 bases unmatched. The CDR3 length is 18 residues. This CDR3 is CASSPNRTSRSSYNEQFF. The CDR3 nucleotides are TGTGCCAGCAGCCCCAACCGGACTAGCCGGAGCTCCTACAATGAGCAGTTCTTC.

The table lists this clone with a few counts. V gene TRBV5-1 combines with J gene TRBJ2-2; 7 nucleotides match TRBD1. Germline CDR1 reads SGHRS; CDR2 reads YFSETQ. V was clipped by 4 bases and J by 2 bases; unmatched bases: 5. The CDR3 sequence is 15 residues long. The CDR3, as DNA: TGCGCCAGCAGCGGACGGGACAGCAACACCGGGGAGCTGTTTTTT. Encoded protein: CASSGRDSNTGELFF.

The J gene is TRBJ2-7, the V gene TRBV7-8; TRBD2 might be the D (6 bases). The V gene lost 6 bases and the J gene lost 0 bases, with 9 bases spanning the gap. This CDR3 region has 13 residues. Germline CDR1 SGHVS, CDR2 FQNEAQ. CDR3 in amino acids: CASSGRTSYEQYF. The CDR3 DNA reads as TGTGCCAGCAGTGGGAGGACCTCCTACGAGCAGTACTTC.

The chain recombines TRBV4-2 with TRBJ2-7; 7 bases agree with TRBD1. The CDR3 is 12 residues long. The junction had 5 bases not matched to a gene; V was cut back by 3 bases and J by 9 bases. CDR1 LGHNA and CDR2 YNFKEQ come from the germline V gene. The CDR3 spells CASSQRQGGQYF. The CDR3, as DNA: TGTGCCAGCAGCCAGCGACAGGGCGGGCAGTACTTC.

The gene calls are TRBV10-3 and TRBJ2-5; perhaps TRBD2 as D (5 bases). CDR1 and CDR2 from the germline V gene are ENHRY and SYGVKD. The ends were cut back, 5 bases at V and 0 bases at J, with 10 bases in the middle. CDR3 length equals 14 residues. CDR3 in DNA: TGTGCCATCAGTCCGACGGACTACCAAGAGACCCAGTACTTC. As protein: CAISPTDYQETQYF.

This clone showed up just a few times. The CDR3 DNA reads TGTGCCAGCATTCGGGGGGAGGACTCCTACGAGCAGTACTTC. Translated: CASIRGEDSYEQYF. The rearrangement joins TRBV6-6 to TRBJ2-7; 7 nucleotides match TRBD2. J was trimmed by 0 bases and V by 7 bases; bases with no gene match: 6. The CDR3 length is 14 residues. CDR1 and CDR2 from the germline V gene are MNHNY and SVGAGI (reference sequence).